The rows below give T cell receptor beta chains drawn from one sample of a study of T cell responses to AZD1222 COVID-19 vaccine. The assay was immunoSEQ multiplex PCR, and TCRdb's table has in-frame clones only and misses some. The sample lists roughly 180,000 clones, about 86% seen once, with 0.49% in the top ten. Material: peripheral blood, obtained on day 0 of AZD1222 vaccination. The receptors were gathered from an adult in good health. The CDR3 runs from the conserved cysteine through the conserved F or W. A D gene is named only where the DNA matches it firmly. Size is omitted from some rows. Given values are once, few, many or a class for expanded clones.

J	size	length	D	V	DNA	CDR3
TRBJ1-4	NA	16	NA	TRBV10-3	TGTGCCATCAGCGCTAGACAGGAGACAACTAATGAAAAACTGTTTTTT	CAISARQETTNEKLFF
TRBJ2-7	NA	13	NA	TRBV19	TGTGCCAGTAGTATACTGGCATCCTACGAGCAGTACTTC	CASSILASYEQYF
TRBJ1-4	once	12	NA	TRBV11-2	TGTGCCAGCAGCTTAGAGGTTAGCCAGCTGTTTTTT	CASSLEVSQLFF
TRBJ2-5	NA	11	TRBD2	TRBV20-1	TGCAGCGGGGGGGAACAAGAGACCCAGTACTTC	CSGGEQETQYF
TRBJ1-2	medium-sized	13	TRBD1	TRBV7-9	TGTGCCAGCAGCTGGACAGGGGACGGTGGCTACACCTTC	CASSWTGDGGYTF
TRBJ1-3	NA	16	TRBD1	TRBV7-2	TGTGCCAGCAGCCCCGTCGCTTCGGGACAGGGAAACACCATATATTTT	CASSPVASGQGNTIYF
TRBJ2-7	once	12	NA	TRBV6-8	TGTGCCAGCAGTTACAGGGCCTACGAGCAGTACTTC	CASSYRAYEQYF
TRBJ2-3	NA	16	TRBD2	TRBV3-1/TRBV3-2	TGTGCCAGCAGTTCTAAAGCGGGGGGGTTGGAAGATACGCAGTATTTT	CASSSKAGGLEDTQYF
TRBJ2-1	NA	15	TRBD2	TRBV7-9	TGTGCCAGCAGCTTAGGTAGCGGGAGCGGCGTTGAGCAGTTCTTC	CASSLGSGSGVEQFF
TRBJ1-2	NA	15	NA	TRBV9	TGTGCCAGCAGCGTAGCTGGGGGGCAGGAGGGTGGCTACACCTTC	CASSVAGGQEGGYTF
TRBJ1-2	NA	14	TRBD1	TRBV28	TGTGCCAGCAGTTTATTCCGACAGGGGGGTGGCTACACCTTC	CASSLFRQGGGYTF
TRBJ2-7	NA	15	TRBD2	TRBV5-1	TGCGCCAGCAGCGGACTAGCGGGAGGCAATTACGAGCAGTACTTC	CASSGLAGGNYEQYF
TRBJ2-2	NA	16	TRBD1	TRBV5-5	TGTGCCAGCAGCTCGGCCGGGACAGCGCGCACCGGGGAGCTGTTTTTT	CASSSAGTARTGELFF
TRBJ1-1	NA	13	NA	TRBV28	TGTGCCAGCAGTCCCCAGATGAACACTGAAGCTTTCTTT	CASSPQMNTEAFF
TRBJ1-5	NA	17	TRBD1	TRBV19	TGTGCCAGTAGTAACCGGGACAGGGGGAAAGGCAATCAGCCCCAGCATTTT	CASSNRDRGKGNQPQHF
TRBJ2-7	NA	13	NA	TRBV5-1	TGCGCCAGCAGCTTACAGGAGACCTACGAGCAGTACTTC	CASSLQETYEQYF
TRBJ1-1	once	16	TRBD1	TRBV19	TGTGCCAGTAGTATCGGACAGGTCGATGTGAACACTGAAGCTTTCTTT	CASSIGQVDVNTEAFF
TRBJ2-2	NA	14	NA	TRBV5-1	TGCGCCAGCAATGTCGGGGGAAACACCGGGGAGCTGTTTTTT	CASNVGGNTGELFF
TRBJ1-1	NA	13	NA	TRBV19	TGTGCCAGTAGTGCCGACAGTCCAACTGAAGCTTTCTTT	CASSADSPTEAFF
TRBJ1-5	NA	14	NA	TRBV3-1/TRBV3-2	TGTGCCAGCAGCCAAGTGGATAGCAATCAGCCCCAGCATTTT	CASSQVDSNQPQHF
TRBJ1-5	NA	19	TRBD1	TRBV6-4	TGTGCCAGCAGTGACTCGCCTCCCGGGACAGGGACAACCAATCAGCCCCAGCATTTT	CASSDSPPGTGTTNQPQHF
TRBJ2-6	once	17	NA	TRBV30	TGTGCCTGGAGTGACAGGGCCCTATTATCTGGGGCCAACGTCCTGACTTTC	CAWSDRALLSGANVLTF
TRBJ2-1	NA	16	NA	TRBV4-1	TGCGCCAGCAGCCAAGATGTCGGACGGTCGAACAATGAGCAGTTCTTC	CASSQDVGRSNNEQFF
TRBJ1-2	once	16	TRBD1	TRBV6-5	TGTGCCAGCAGTTACGGGGACAGCCTAAACGTCTATGGCTACACCTTC	CASSYGDSLNVYGYTF
TRBJ2-5	few	15	NA	TRBV12-2	TGTGCAAGTCGCTTAGGGCCAAGCGACATGGAGACCCAGTACTTC	CASRLGPSDMETQYF
TRBJ1-5	NA	16	NA	TRBV5-1	TGCGCCAGCAGCTTGGAGGTCGTGGGGAACGGACAGCCCCAGCATTTT	CASSLEVVGNGQPQHF
TRBJ1-5	NA	14	NA	TRBV5-5	TGTGCCAGCAGCTTGGCGGGTAGCAATCAGCCCCAGCATTTT	CASSLAGSNQPQHF
TRBJ2-5	NA	13	NA	TRBV5-1	TGCGCCAGCAGCTTGTCCAGGGGTGAGACCCAGTACTTC	CASSLSRGETQYF
TRBJ2-1	NA	16	NA	TRBV5-5	TGTGCCAGCAGCCTCGGGGGGCAGGGCTCCTACAATGAGCAGTTCTTC	CASSLGGQGSYNEQFF
TRBJ1-4	NA	13	NA	TRBV25-1	TGTGCCAGCACCCTATCCGGGACCAAAAAACTGTTTTTT	CASTLSGTKKLFF
TRBJ2-2	few	18	TRBD2	TRBV5-4	TGTGCCAGCAGCTCGAAACTTAGCGGGAATGGGTACACCGGGGAGCTGTTTTTT	CASSSKLSGNGYTGELFF
TRBJ1-6	NA	14	NA	TRBV18	TGTGCCAGCTCACCACGACAGGAGGTCAAACCCCTCCACTTT	CASSPRQEVKPLHF
TRBJ1-2	NA	14	NA	TRBV27	TGTGCCAGCAGTTTCGGGGGAGGCTACTATGGCTATACCTTC	CASSFGGGYYGYTF
TRBJ1-6	NA	15	TRBD1	TRBV9	TGTGCCAGCAGCCCCCGACAGGGTACGGATTCACCCCTCCACTTT	CASSPRQGTDSPLHF
TRBJ1-1	NA	16	TRBD1	TRBV19	TGTGCCAGTAGTTCAGACAGGGGGGGCTTGAACACTGAAGCTTTCTTT	CASSSDRGGLNTEAFF
TRBJ1-1	NA	14	NA	TRBV7-2	TGTGCCAGCAGCTTGAGACAGAGGAACACTGAAGCTTTCTTT	CASSLRQRNTEAFF
TRBJ2-7	NA	15	TRBD1	TRBV6-2/TRBV6-3	TGTGCCAGCAGTGCCCAGGGACAGGAACTCTACGAGCAGTACTTC	CASSAQGQELYEQYF
TRBJ2-1	NA	15	NA	TRBV20-1	TGCAGTGCTAGTTTGAGACAGAAAGCCTACAATGAGCAGTTCTTC	CSASLRQKAYNEQFF
TRBJ2-7	NA	11	NA	TRBV27	TGTGCCAGCAGGTCTCCCACCGAGCAGTACTTC	CASRSPTEQYF
TRBJ2-2	NA	14	TRBD1	TRBV19	TGTGCCAGTAGTACCTTGACAGGGGCCGGGGAGCTGTTTTTT	CASSTLTGAGELFF
TRBJ2-5	NA	14	NA	TRBV5-1	TGCGCCAGCAGCCTGGGGGACTTGCAAGAGACCCAGTACTTC	CASSLGDLQETQYF
TRBJ1-3	once	14	NA	TRBV5-1	TGCGCCAGCAGCTCCGAAAGTCCTGGAAACACCATATATTTT	CASSSESPGNTIYF
TRBJ2-1	NA	18	TRBD2	TRBV7-2	TGTGCCAGCAGCGGTCCCGGACTAGTCCCTAGTTCCTACAATGAGCAGTTCTTC	CASSGPGLVPSSYNEQFF
TRBJ1-4	NA	12	TRBD1	TRBV5-6	TGTGCCAGCAGCTTATACAGGGGGATACTGTTTTTT	CASSLYRGILFF
TRBJ1-3	few	11	NA	TRBV28	TGTGCCAGCAGTTTGGTGGGCCCCATATATTTT	CASSLVGPIYF